This TCR beta chain is from a study of T cell changes during pregnancy in multiple sclerosis (dated by TCRdb to the late 2010s). With regard to the full study: In women with multiple sclerosis, the researchers looked at how the T cell repertoire shifted as pregnancy progressed.

V sheds 6 bases and J sheds 2 bases, leaving 9 bases between their ends. The CDR3 sequence holds 13 residues, the cysteine and phenylalanine included. The CDR3 DNA has 39 bases and is translated from base 1. From the germline V gene (reference sequence), CDR1 is SGHNT and CDR2 is YYREEE. Remarks on this clone: Its antigen has not been determined. One base away there is no much larger clone; base qualities are not given.

Library method: the immunoSEQ multiplex PCR assay. Held by TCRdb, this immuneACCESS table contains in-frame sequences only and omits some clones. Under half of the omission traces to an unresolved V gene where checked; the cause of the rest is unknown. The sample includes approximately 61,000 clones, with around 90% observed a single time. The ten largest make up about 3.8% of the sample. This specimen consisted of peripheral blood, obtained after pregnancy. The sequence is built from TRBV5-4 and TRBJ1-3; TRBD1 could be the D gene, as 6 bases match. The TCR sequence derives from a female donor in good health, enrolled as a control in a pregnancy study. The nucleotide sequence is given as TGTGCCAGCACAGGGGTGCCTGGAAACACCATATATTTT. Its amino acids are CASTGVPGNTIYF. Outside the CDR3, residues come from the reference TRBV5-4 and TRBJ1-3 proteins, so the full variable domain is: ETGVTQSPTHLIKTRGQQVTLRCSSQSGHNTVSWYQQALGQGPQFIFQYYREEENGRGNFPPRFSGLQFPNYSSELNVNALELDDSALYLCASTGVPGNTIYFGEGSWLTVV.